The entry that follows covers one T cell receptor (beta chain) sequence. This specimen belongs to a study of blood T cell repertoires in COVID-19. About the study: T cells, B-cell-depleted T cells, or PBMCs supplied cDNA or gDNA.

With 5 bases removed from V and 0 bases from J, the gap between germline ends came to 11 bases. Germline V gene lookup returns CDR1 SGHTA and CDR2 FQGNSA. The CDR3 length is 15 residues. In the original processing: Estimation of nucleated cell counts was performed using reference gene primer amplification. The table came from immunoSEQ multiplex PCR; TCRdb's copy has only in-frame clones and leaves some out. V, J and clone size reflect that table, while D and trimming were determined from the DNA. The sample holds about 78,000 clones, less than 90% seen once. The sample taken for sequencing was peripheral blood. The chain carries TRBV7-2 and TRBJ2-1; D perhaps matches TRBD1 (5 bases). This receptor was identified in a man aged 55 to 69 with active or convalescent COVID-19. The CDR3 sequence: CASSRTGRSYNEQFF. DNA of the CDR3: TGTGCCAGCAGCCGTACAGGTCGCTCCTACAATGAGCAGTTCTTC.